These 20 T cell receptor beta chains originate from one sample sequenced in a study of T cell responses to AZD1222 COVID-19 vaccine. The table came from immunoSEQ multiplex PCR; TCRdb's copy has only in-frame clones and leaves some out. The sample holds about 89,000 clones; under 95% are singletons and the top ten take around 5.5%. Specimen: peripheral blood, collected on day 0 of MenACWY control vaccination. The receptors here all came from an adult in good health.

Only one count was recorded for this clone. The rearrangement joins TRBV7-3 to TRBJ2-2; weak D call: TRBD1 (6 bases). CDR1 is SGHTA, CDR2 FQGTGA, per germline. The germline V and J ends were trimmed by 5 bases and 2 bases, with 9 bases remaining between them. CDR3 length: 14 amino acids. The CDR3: CASSPGHNTGELFF. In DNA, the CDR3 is TGTGCCAGCAGCCCGGGACACAACACCGGGGAGCTGTTTTTT.

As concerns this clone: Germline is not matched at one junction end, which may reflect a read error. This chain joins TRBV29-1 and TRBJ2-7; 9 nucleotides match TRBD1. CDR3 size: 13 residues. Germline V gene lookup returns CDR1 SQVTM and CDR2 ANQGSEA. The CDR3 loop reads CSAEWTGVYEQYF. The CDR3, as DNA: TGCAGCGCTGAATGGACAGGGGTATACGAGCAGTACTTC.

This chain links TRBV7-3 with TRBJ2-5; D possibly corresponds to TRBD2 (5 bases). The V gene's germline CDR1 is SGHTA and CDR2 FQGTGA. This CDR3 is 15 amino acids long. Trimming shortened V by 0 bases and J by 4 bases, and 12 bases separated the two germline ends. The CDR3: CASSLTPGLGETQYF. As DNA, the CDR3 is TGTGCCAGCAGCTTAACCCCGGGGTTGGGAGAGACCCAGTACTTC.

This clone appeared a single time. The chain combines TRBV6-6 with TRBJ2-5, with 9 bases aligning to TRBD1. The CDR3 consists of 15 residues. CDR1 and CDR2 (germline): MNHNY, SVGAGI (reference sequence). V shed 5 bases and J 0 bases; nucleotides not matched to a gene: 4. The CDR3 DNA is TGTGCCAGCAGTCCGGGACAGGGCCACCAAGAGACCCAGTACTTC. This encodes CASSPGQGHQETQYF.

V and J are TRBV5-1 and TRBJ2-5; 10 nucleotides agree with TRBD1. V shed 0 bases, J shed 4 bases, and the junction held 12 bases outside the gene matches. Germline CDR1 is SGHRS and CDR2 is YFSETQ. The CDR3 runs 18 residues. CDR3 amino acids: CASSLVPGTGVLRETQYF. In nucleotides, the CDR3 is TGCGCCAGCAGCTTGGTCCCCGGGACAGGGGTGCTTAGAGAGACCCAGTACTTC.

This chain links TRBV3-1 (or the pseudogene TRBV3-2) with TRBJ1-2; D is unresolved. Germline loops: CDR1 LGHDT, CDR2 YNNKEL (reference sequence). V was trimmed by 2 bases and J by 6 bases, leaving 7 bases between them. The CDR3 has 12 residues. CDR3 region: CASSQLGHGYTF. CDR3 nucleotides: TGTGCCAGCAGCCAACTCGGGCATGGCTACACCTTC.

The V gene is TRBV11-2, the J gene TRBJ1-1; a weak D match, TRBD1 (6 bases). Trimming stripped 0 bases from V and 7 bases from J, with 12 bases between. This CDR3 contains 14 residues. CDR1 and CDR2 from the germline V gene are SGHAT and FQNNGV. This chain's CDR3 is CASSLDRGASEAFF. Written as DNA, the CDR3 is TGTGCCAGCAGCTTAGATAGGGGGGCGAGTGAAGCTTTCTTT.

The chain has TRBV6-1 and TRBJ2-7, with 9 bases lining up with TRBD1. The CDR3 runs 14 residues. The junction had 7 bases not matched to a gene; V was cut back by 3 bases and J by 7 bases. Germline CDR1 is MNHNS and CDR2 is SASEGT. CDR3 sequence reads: CASSDPGQGVEQYF. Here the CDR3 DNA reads TGTGCCAGCAGTGACCCGGGACAGGGTGTGGAGCAGTACTTC.

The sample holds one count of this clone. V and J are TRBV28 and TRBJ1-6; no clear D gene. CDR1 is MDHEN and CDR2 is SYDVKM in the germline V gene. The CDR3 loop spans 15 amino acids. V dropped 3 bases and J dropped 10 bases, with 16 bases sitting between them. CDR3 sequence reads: CASSFHDGVRSPLHF. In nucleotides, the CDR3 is TGTGCCAGCAGTTTCCACGACGGAGTGCGGTCACCCCTCCACTTT. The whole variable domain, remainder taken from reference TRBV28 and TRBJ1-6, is DVKVTQSSRYLVKRTGEKVFLECVQDMDHENMFWYRQDPGLGLRLIYFSYDVKMKEKGDIPEGYSVSREKKERFSLILESASTNQTSMYLCASSFHDGVRSPLHFGNGTRLTVT.

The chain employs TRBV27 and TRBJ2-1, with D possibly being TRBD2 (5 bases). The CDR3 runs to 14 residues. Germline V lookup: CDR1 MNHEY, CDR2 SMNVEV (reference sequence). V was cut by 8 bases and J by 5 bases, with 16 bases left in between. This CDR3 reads CASRSQVGDNEQFF. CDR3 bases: TGTGCCAGCCGAAGCCAGGTCGGGGACAATGAGCAGTTCTTC.

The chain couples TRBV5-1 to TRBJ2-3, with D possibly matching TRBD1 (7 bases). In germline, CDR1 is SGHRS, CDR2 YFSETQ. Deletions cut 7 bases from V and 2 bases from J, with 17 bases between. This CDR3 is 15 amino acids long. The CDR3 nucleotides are TGCGCCAGCCGGGCGCGGGACAGTTACACAGATACGCAGTATTTT. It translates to CASRARDSYTDTQYF. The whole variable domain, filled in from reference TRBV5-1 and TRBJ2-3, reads KAGVTQTPRYLIKTRGQQVTLSCSPISGHRSVSWYQQTPGQGLQFLFEYFSETQRNKGNFPGRFSGRQFSNSRSEMNVSTLELGDSALYLCASRARDSYTDTQYFGPGTRLTVL.

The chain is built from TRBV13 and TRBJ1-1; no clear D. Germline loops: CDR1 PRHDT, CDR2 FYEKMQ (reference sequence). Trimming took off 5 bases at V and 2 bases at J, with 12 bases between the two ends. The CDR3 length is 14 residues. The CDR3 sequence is CASSLGRSNTEAFF. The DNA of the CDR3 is TGTGCCAGCAGCCTCGGGCGCAGCAACACTGAAGCTTTCTTT.

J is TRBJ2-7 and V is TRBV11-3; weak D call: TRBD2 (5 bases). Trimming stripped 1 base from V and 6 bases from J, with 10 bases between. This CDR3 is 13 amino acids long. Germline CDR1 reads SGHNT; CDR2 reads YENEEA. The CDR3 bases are TGTGCCAGCAGCTTAGTTGAGGGATCCGAGCAGTACTTC. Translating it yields CASSLVEGSEQYF.

CDR3 nucleotides: TGTGCCAGCAGTGGGTTAGCGGGGGAGCTGGATACGCAGTATTTT. Translation: CASSGLAGELDTQYF. The chain combines TRBV27 with TRBJ2-3, with 9 bases that match TRBD2. The CDR3 contains 15 residues. The V gene's germline CDR1 is MNHEY and CDR2 SMNVEV (reference sequence). V was pared by 5 bases and J by 6 bases, with 9 bases of the junction left unmatched.

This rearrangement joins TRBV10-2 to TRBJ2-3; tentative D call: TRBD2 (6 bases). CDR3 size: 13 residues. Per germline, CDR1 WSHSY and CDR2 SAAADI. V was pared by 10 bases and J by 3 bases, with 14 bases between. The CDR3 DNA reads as TGCGCCACTAGGGAGGAGGGAACAGATACGCAGTATTTT. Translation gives CATREEGTDTQYF.

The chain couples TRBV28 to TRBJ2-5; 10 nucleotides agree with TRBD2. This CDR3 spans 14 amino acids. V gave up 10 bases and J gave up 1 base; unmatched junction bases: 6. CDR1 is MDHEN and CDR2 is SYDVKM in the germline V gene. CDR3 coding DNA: TGTGCCATCTCAGGACTAGCGGTCCAAGAGACCCAGTACTTC. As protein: CAISGLAVQETQYF.

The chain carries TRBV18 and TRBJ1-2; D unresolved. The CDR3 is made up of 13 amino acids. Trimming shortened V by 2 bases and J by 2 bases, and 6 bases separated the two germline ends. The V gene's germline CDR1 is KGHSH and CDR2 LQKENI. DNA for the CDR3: TGTGCCAGCTCACCAGACCAAAACTATGGCTACACCTTC. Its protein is CASSPDQNYGYTF.

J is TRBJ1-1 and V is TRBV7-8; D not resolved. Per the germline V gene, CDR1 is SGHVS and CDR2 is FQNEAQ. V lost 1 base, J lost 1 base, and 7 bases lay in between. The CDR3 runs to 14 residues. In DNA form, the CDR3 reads TGTGCCAGCAGCTTAGTCTCAGGGAACACTGAAGCTTTCTTT. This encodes CASSLVSGNTEAFF. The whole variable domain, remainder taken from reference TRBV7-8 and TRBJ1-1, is GAGVSQSPRYKVAKRGQDVALRCDPISGHVSLFWYQQALGQGPEFLTYFQNEAQLDKSGLPSDRFFAERPEGSVSTLKIQRTQQEDSAVYLCASSLVSGNTEAFFGQGTRLTVV.

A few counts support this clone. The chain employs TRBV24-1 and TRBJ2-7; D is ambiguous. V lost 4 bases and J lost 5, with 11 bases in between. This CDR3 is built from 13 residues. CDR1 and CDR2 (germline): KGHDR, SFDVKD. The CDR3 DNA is TGTGCCACCAGTGACTTCCCCCAGGACGAGCAGTACTTC. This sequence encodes CATSDFPQDEQYF.

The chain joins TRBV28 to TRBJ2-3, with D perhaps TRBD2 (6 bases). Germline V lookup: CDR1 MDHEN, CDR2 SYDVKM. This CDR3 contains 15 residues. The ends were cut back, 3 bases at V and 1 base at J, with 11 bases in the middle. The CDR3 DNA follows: TGTGCCAGCAGTTTCGGAGGGGAAGGCACAGATACGCAGTATTTT. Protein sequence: CASSFGGEGTDTQYF.